Presented here are 6 T cell receptor beta chains from one specimen sequenced in a study of technical replicates of blood from several donors. Sequencing was performed with immunoSEQ multiplex PCR; in TCRdb, only in-frame clones are kept and a portion is missing. The sample comprises more than 65,000 clones, around 96% of which are singletons, and roughly 0.35% rests with the top ten. The source material was T cells isolated from PBMCs. These receptors all come from a human donor in good health.

The chain is built from TRBV5-1 and TRBJ1-4; tentative D call: TRBD1 (5 bases). CDR1 SGHRS and CDR2 YFSETQ come from the germline V gene. The CDR3 has 15 amino acids. V was trimmed by 1 base and J by 7 bases, leaving 14 bases between them. The CDR3 here is CASSLTGTIGEKLFF. The CDR3 nucleotides are TGCGCCAGCAGCTTGACCGGGACTATCGGTGAAAAACTGTTTTTT.

V and J are TRBV5-4 and TRBJ1-1, with a weak D call TRBD1 (6 bases). Germline CDR1 SGHNT, CDR2 YYREEE (reference sequence). The CDR3 is 16 amino acids. V lost 0 bases, J lost 0 bases, and 12 bases lay in between. The CDR3, as DNA: TGTGCCAGCAGCTTGGCGGACTGGGGGCTGAACACTGAAGCTTTCTTT. Translating it yields CASSLADWGLNTEAFF.

The V and J genes are TRBV7-6 and TRBJ2-1, with 12 bases aligning to TRBD2. V dropped 5 bases and J dropped 0; count of bases not matched to a gene: 5. Germline CDR1 SGHVS, CDR2 FNYEAQ. The CDR3 runs 17 residues. The CDR3 loop reads CASSRTSGRNSYNEQFF. The CDR3 DNA reads as TGTGCCAGCAGCCGAACTAGCGGGAGGAACTCCTACAATGAGCAGTTCTTC.

The CDR3 protein is CASSFITDTQYF. The DNA of the CDR3 is TGTGCCAGCAGCTTTATTACAGATACGCAGTATTTT. V is TRBV5-6 and J is TRBJ2-3; D uncertain. Germline CDR1 is SGHDT and CDR2 is YYEEEE. The V and J ends lost 2 bases and 3 bases respectively, with 4 bases between them. This CDR3 is 12 amino acids long.

The rearrangement uses TRBV6-1 and TRBJ2-7, with 8 positions matching TRBD1. The CDR3 consists of 13 residues. Trimming removed 5 bases from V and 4 bases from J; junction bases left unmatched: 4. The germline V gene has CDR1 MNHNS and CDR2 SASEGT. The CDR3 sequence is CASSLQGGYEQYF. The CDR3 DNA reads as TGTGCCAGCAGTCTACAGGGGGGATACGAGCAGTACTTC.

The CDR3 sequence is CASSSGGSGKVEKLFF. In DNA form, the CDR3 reads TGTGCCAGCAGTTCCGGGGGATCGGGGAAGGTAGAAAAACTGTTTTTT. The chain carries TRBV28 and TRBJ1-4; D perhaps matches TRBD1 (5 bases). The CDR3 spans 16 residues. Trimming removed 4 bases from V and 8 bases from J, with 20 bases in between. Germline CDR1 and CDR2: MDHEN and SYDVKM.